This record concerns one T cell receptor (beta chain) sequence. Profiling relied on immunoSEQ multiplex PCR, and the TCRdb table lists in-frame clones only, not all of them. Of roughly 68,000 clones in the sample, roughly 90% were seen once. The record originates from a study of neoadjuvant anti-PD-1 for oral cavity cancer. Study summary: Non-progressing patients received a fourth nivolumab dose near day 43, then surgery on days 50-56.

V lost 6 bases to trimming and J lost 0 bases, with 12 bases between them. The CDR3 covers 15 residues. Germline assignment: CDR1 MNHEY and CDR2 SMNVEV (reference sequence). Regarding time point: after neoadjuvant nivolumab, at surgical resection. Patients had newly diagnosed, untreated stage II-IVA oral cavity squamous cell carcinoma. Analysis of PBMCs was direct, with no culture step. The chain uses TRBV27 and TRBJ2-1; D unclear. This clonotype was obtained from a person aged 35 to 85 with oral cavity squamous cell carcinoma. The material was PBMCs, obtained after nivolumab (anti-PD-1) treatment. CDR3 DNA: TGTGCCAGCAGGCCGGGCCTTAGCTCCTACAATGAGCAGTTCTTC. Translation gives CASRPGLSSYNEQFF.